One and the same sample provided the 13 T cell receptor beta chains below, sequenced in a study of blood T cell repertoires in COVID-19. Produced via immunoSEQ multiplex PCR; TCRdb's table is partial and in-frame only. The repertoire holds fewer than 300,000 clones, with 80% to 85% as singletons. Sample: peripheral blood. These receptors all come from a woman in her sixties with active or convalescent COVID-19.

The CDR3 nucleotides read TGTGCCAGCGGTTTGGGACAGGGGAGTCCCGGTGGTGGACTGTTTTTT. Translation gives CASGLGQGSPGGGLFF. V gene TRBV6-6 combines with J gene TRBJ1-4, with TRBD1 identical over 10 bases. There are 16 residues in the CDR3. Unmatched junction bases numbered 19, after V lost 8 bases and J lost 13 bases. Germline CDR1 and CDR2: MNHNY and SVGAGI (reference sequence).

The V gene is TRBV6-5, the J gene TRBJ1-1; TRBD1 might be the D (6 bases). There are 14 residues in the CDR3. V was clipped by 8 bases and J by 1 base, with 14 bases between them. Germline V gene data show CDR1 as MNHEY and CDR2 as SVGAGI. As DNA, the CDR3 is TGTGCCAGCTCTGCAGGGGTGAGGAACACTGAAGCTTTCTTT. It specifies CASSAGVRNTEAFF.

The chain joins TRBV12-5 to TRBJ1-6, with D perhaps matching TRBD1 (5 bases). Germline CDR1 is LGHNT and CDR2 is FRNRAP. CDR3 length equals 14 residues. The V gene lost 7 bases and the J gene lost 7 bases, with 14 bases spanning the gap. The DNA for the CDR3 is TGTGCTAGTGCCCGAGACAGTAGAAATTCACCCCTCCACTTT. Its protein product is CASARDSRNSPLHF.

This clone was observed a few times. The CDR3 nucleotides are TGCGCCAGCAGACGACTGTCTAGCGGAGCTAGCACAGATACGCAGTATTTT. Protein: CASRRLSSGASTDTQYF. The V call is TRBV4-1, the J call TRBJ2-3, with TRBD2 matching over 7 bases. V lost 6 bases, J lost 0 bases, and 12 bases stayed unmatched. In germline, CDR1 is MGHRA, CDR2 YSYEKL. The CDR3 totals 17 residues.

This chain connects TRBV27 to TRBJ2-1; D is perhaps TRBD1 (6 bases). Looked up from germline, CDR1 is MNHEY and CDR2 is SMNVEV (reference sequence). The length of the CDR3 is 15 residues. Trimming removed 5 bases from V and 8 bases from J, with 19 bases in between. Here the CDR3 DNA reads TGTGCCAGCAGTCCCGATGCCGGGACAATAGATGAGCAGTTCTTC. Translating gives CASSPDAGTIDEQFF.

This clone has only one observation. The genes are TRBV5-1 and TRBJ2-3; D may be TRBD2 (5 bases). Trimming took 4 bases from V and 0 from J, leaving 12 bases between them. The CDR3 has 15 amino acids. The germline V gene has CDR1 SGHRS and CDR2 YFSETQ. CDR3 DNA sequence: TGCGCCAGCAGCCCCTCGGGAACTAGCACAGATACGCAGTATTTT. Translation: CASSPSGTSTDTQYF.

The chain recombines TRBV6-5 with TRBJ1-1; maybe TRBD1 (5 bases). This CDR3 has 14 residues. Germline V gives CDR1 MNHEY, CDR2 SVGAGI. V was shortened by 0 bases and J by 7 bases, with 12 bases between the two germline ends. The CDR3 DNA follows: TGTGCCAGCAGTTACTCCGTGGGCGGGGGTGAAGCTTTCTTT. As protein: CASSYSVGGGEAFF.

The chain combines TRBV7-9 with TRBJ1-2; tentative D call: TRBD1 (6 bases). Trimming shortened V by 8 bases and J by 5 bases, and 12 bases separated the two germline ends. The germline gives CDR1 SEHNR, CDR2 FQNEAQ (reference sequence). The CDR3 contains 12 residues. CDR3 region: CASEWGLYGYTF. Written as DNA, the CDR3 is TGTGCCAGCGAATGGGGGCTTTATGGCTACACCTTC.

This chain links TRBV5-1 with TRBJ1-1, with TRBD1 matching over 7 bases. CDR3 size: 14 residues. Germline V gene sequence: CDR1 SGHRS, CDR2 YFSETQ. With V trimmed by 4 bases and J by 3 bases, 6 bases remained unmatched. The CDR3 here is CASSIRQGDTEAFF. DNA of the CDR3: TGCGCCAGCAGCATCCGACAGGGAGACACTGAAGCTTTCTTT.

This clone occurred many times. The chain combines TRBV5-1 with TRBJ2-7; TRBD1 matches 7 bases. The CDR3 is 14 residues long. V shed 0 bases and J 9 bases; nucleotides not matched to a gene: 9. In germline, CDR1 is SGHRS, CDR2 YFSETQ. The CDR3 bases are TGCGCCAGCAGCTTGGATGGGACAGACGCTCGGCAGTACTTC. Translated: CASSLDGTDARQYF. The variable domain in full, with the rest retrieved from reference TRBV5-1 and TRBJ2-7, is KAGVTQTPRYLIKTRGQQVTLSCSPISGHRSVSWYQQTPGQGLQFLFEYFSETQRNKGNFPGRFSGRQFSNSRSEMNVSTLELGDSALYLCASSLDGTDARQYFGPGTRLTVT.

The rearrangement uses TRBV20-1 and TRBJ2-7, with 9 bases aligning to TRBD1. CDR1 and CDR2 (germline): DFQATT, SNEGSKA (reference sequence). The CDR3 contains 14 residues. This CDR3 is CNASPGTGNYEQYF. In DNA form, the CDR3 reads TGCAATGCCAGTCCCGGGACAGGGAACTACGAGCAGTACTTC.

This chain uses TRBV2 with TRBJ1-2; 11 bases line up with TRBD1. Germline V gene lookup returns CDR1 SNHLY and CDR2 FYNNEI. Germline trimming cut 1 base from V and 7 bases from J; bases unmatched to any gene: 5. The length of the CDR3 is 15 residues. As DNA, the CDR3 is TGTGCCAGCAGTGAAGGGTACGGGACAGGGGGTGGCTACACCTTC. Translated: CASSEGYGTGGGYTF.

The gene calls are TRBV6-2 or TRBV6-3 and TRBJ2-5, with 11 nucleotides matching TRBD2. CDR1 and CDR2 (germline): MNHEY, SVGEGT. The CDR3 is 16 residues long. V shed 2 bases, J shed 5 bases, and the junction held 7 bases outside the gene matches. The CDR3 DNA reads TGTGCCAGCAGTTACAAAACCGGGACTAGCGGCGAGACCCAGTACTTC. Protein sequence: CASSYKTGTSGETQYF.